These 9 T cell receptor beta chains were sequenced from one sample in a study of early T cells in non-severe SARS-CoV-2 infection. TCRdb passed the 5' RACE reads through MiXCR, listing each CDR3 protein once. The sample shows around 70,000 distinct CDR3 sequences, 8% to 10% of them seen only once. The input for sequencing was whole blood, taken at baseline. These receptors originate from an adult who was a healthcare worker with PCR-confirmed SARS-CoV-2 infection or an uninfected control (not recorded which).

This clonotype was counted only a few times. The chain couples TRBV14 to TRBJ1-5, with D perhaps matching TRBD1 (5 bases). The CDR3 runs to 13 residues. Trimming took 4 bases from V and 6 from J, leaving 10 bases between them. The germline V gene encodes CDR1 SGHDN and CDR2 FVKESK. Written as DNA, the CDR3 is TGTGCCAGCAGCCTCACGCAGGGTCAGCCCCAGCATTTT. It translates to CASSLTQGQPQHF.

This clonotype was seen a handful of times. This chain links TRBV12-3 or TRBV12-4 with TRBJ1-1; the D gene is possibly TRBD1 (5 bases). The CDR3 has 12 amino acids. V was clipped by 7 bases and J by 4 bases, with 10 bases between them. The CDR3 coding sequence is TGTGCCAGCATTCTTAGGGGCACTGAAGCTTTCTTT. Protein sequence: CASILRGTEAFF.

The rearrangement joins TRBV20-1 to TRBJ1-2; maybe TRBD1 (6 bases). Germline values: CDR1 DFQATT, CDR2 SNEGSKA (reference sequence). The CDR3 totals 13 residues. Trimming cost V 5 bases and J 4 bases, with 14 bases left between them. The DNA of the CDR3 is TGCAGTGCTTGGGGGGCAACTAGCTATGGCTACACCTTC. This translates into CSAWGATSYGYTF.

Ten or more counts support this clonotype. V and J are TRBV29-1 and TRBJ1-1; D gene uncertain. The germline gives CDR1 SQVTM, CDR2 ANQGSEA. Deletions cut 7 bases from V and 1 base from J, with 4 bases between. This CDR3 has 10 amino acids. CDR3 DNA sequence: TGCAGCGCCCGGAACACTGAAGCTTTCTTT. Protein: CSARNTEAFF.

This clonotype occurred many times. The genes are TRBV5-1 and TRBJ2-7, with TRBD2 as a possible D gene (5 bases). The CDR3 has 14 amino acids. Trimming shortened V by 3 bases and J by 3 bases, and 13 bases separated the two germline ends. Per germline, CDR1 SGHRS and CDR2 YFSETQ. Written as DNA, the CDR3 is TGCGCCAGCAGCTCGGAGGTTGTCCGCTACGAGCAGTACTTC. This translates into CASSSEVVRYEQYF. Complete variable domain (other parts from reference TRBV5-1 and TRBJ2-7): KAGVTQTPRYLIKTRGQQVTLSCSPISGHRSVSWYQQTPGQGLQFLFEYFSETQRNKGNFPGRFSGRQFSNSRSEMNVSTLELGDSALYLCASSSEVVRYEQYFGPGTRLTVT.

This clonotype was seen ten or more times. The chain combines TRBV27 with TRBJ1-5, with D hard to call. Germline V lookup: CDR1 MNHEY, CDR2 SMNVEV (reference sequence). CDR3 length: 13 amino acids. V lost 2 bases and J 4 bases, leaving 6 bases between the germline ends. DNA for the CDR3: TGTGCCAGCAGTTTAGCCCTAAATCAGCCCCAGCATTTT. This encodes CASSLALNQPQHF.

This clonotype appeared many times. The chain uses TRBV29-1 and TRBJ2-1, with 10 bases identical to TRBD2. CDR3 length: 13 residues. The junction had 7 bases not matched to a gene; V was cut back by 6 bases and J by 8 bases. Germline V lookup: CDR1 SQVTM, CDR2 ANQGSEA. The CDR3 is CSVIGLAVHEQFF. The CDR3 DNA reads TGCAGCGTGATTGGACTAGCGGTCCATGAGCAGTTCTTC.

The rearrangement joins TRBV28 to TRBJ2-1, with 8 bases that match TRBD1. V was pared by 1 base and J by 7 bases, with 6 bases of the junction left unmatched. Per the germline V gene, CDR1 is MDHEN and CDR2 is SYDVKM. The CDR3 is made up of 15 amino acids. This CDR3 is CASSLFRTGRNEQFF. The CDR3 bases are TGTGCCAGCAGTTTATTTAGGACAGGGCGGAATGAGCAGTTCTTC.

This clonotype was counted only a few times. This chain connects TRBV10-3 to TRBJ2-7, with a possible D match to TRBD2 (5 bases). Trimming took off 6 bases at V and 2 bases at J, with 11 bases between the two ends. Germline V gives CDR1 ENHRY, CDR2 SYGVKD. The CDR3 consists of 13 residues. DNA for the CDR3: TGTGCCATCAGGAGGACTGAGACCTACGAGCAGTACTTC. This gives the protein CAIRRTETYEQYF.